This TCR beta chain was documented in a study of blood T cell repertoires in COVID-19. In germline, CDR1 is LNHNV, CDR2 YYDKDF (reference sequence). CDR3 size: 13 residues. The junction had 15 bases not matched to a gene; V was cut back by 6 bases and J by 14 bases. Cohort placement rested on clinical history that participants reported themselves. Profiling relied on immunoSEQ multiplex PCR, and the TCRdb table lists in-frame clones only, not all of them. The table lists about 140,000 clones, around 80% of them singletons. This sequence was found in a man between 65 and 85 years old who had been exposed to COVID-19. V and J are TRBV15 and TRBJ1-2; TRBD1 aligns across 7 bases. The sequencing sample was made of PBMCs or T cells enriched from blood (not recorded which). The CDR3 is CATRSGTVAARTF. As DNA, the CDR3 is TGTGCCACCAGATCAGGGACAGTAGCTGCTAGGACCTTC.